One and the same sample provided the 20 T cell receptor beta chains below, sequenced in a study of cytomegalovirus exposure and HLA in healthy donors. PCR employed 60 Vbeta and 13 Jbeta primers. Repertoires were generated with immunoSEQ multiplex PCR, while TCRdb's copy carries only in-frame clones and drops some. Altogether some 200,000 clones are present, 75% to 90% being singletons, with the ten largest covering around 2.8%. The sequencing sample was made of PBMCs. The receptors derive from a woman aged 45 to 65 in good health and CMV-seropositive.

CDR3 loop: CASSSGGANVLTF. Here the CDR3 DNA reads TGTGCCAGCAGCTCCGGTGGGGCCAACGTCCTGACTTTC. The chain joins TRBV7-8 to TRBJ2-6, with no clear D. Trimming shortened V by 4 bases and J by 3 bases, and 4 bases separated the two germline ends. Germline V lookup: CDR1 SGHVS, CDR2 FQNEAQ. This CDR3 region has 13 residues.

A single count supports this clone. V usage is TRBV5-1 and J usage is TRBJ2-4; D is possibly TRBD2 (7 bases). The CDR3 loop spans 15 amino acids. Deletions cut 4 bases from V and 2 bases from J, with 13 bases between. The germline gives CDR1 SGHRS, CDR2 YFSETQ. The CDR3 sequence: CASSTGGASKNIQYF. The DNA for the CDR3 is TGCGCCAGCAGCACGGGGGGCGCCTCCAAAAACATTCAGTACTTC.

The DNA for the CDR3 is TGTGCCAGCAGCTTAGGCTTGAAGGGGGCCGGGGAGCTGTTTTTT. Amino acid sequence: CASSLGLKGAGELFF. The chain joins TRBV11-3 to TRBJ2-2; D might be TRBD1 (6 bases). CDR1 is SGHNT and CDR2 is YENEEA in the germline V gene. With 1 base removed from V and 6 bases from J, the gap between germline ends came to 12 bases. The CDR3 spans 15 residues. Full variable domain (rest looked up from reference TRBV11-3 and TRBJ2-2): EAGVVQSPRYKIIEKKQPVAFWCNPISGHNTLYWYLQNLGQGPELLIRYENEEAVDDSQLPKDRFSAERLKGVDSTLKIQPAELGDSAVYLCASSLGLKGAGELFFGEGSRLTVL.

The chain couples TRBV11-2 to TRBJ2-1; a possible D gene is TRBD2 (6 bases). The germline V gene encodes CDR1 SGHAT and CDR2 FQNNGV. CDR3 length: 15 amino acids. Deletions cut 3 bases from V and 0 bases from J, with 9 bases between. As DNA, the CDR3 is TGTGCCAGCAGCTTGGGCGGGATCTCCTACAATGAGCAGTTCTTC. Translating gives CASSLGGISYNEQFF.

V is TRBV12-5 and J is TRBJ1-5; a weak D match, TRBD1 (5 bases). In germline, CDR1 is LGHNT, CDR2 FRNRAP. The CDR3 consists of 13 residues. V lost 3 bases and J lost 4, with 7 bases in between. DNA for the CDR3: TGTGCTAGTGGTTTTGGGGGGAATCAGCCCCAGCATTTT. This gives the protein CASGFGGNQPQHF.

The J gene is TRBJ2-7, the V gene TRBV7-9; weak D call: TRBD1 (6 bases). The CDR3 extends over 15 amino acids. Per the germline V gene, CDR1 is SEHNR and CDR2 is FQNEAQ (reference sequence). V was clipped by 5 bases and J by 2 bases, with 16 bases between them. The CDR3 DNA reads TGTGCCAGCAGCCGAGGGGGTTCAGTAGCCTACGAGCAGTACTTC. This codes for CASSRGGSVAYEQYF.

This clone is a singleton in its sample. The chain carries TRBV28 and TRBJ1-5, with 9 bases lining up with TRBD1. With V trimmed by 5 bases and J by 4 bases, 12 bases remained unmatched. The germline V gene has CDR1 MDHEN and CDR2 SYDVKM. This CDR3 spans 17 amino acids. DNA for the CDR3: TGTGCCAGCAGTCCTCACCCCGGGACAGGGTCAAATCAGCCCCAGCATTTT. Translated: CASSPHPGTGSNQPQHF.

V is TRBV5-1 and J is TRBJ2-7, with D tentatively TRBD1 (6 bases). The CDR3 has 14 residues. Germline V gene lookup returns CDR1 SGHRS and CDR2 YFSETQ. The germline V and J ends were trimmed by 2 bases and 3 bases, with 12 bases remaining between them. CDR3 nucleotide sequence: TGCGCCAGCAGCTTAACAGGGATCTTCTACGAGCAGTACTTC. Its translation: CASSLTGIFYEQYF. Combining the CDR3 with reference TRBV5-1 and TRBJ2-7 gives the whole variable domain KAGVTQTPRYLIKTRGQQVTLSCSPISGHRSVSWYQQTPGQGLQFLFEYFSETQRNKGNFPGRFSGRQFSNSRSEMNVSTLELGDSALYLCASSLTGIFYEQYFGPGTRLTVT.

The chain joins TRBV30 to TRBJ2-3, with D maybe TRBD2 (6 bases). This CDR3 is 14 amino acids long. V was shortened by 3 bases and J by 2 bases, with 12 bases between the two germline ends. Looked up from germline, CDR1 is GTSNPN and CDR2 is SVGIG (reference sequence). CDR3 amino acids: CAWRAGTLTDTQYF. DNA of the CDR3: TGTGCCTGGAGGGCGGGGACTCTCACAGATACGCAGTATTTT.

The CDR3 sequence: CASSPAGEVTDTQYF. The CDR3 DNA reads as TGTGCCAGCAGCCCGGCTGGGGAGGTAACAGATACGCAGTATTTT. The chain links TRBV7-8 to TRBJ2-3; TRBD2 might be the D (6 bases). The V end lost 5 bases, the J end lost 3 bases, and 15 bases lay between the germline ends. In germline, CDR1 is SGHVS, CDR2 FQNEAQ. CDR3 length: 15 residues. The complete variable domain, with remaining parts taken from reference TRBV7-8 and TRBJ2-3, reads GAGVSQSPRYKVAKRGQDVALRCDPISGHVSLFWYQQALGQGPEFLTYFQNEAQLDKSGLPSDRFFAERPEGSVSTLKIQRTQQEDSAVYLCASSPAGEVTDTQYFGPGTRLTVL.

The V call is TRBV5-5, the J call TRBJ2-2; TRBD2 aligns across 8 bases. In germline, CDR1 is SGHKS, CDR2 YYEKEE (reference sequence). V was clipped by 6 bases and J by 7 bases; unmatched bases: 11. The CDR3 is 15 residues long. The CDR3: CASTLGGLAYGELFF. The CDR3, as DNA: TGTGCCAGCACCCTTGGCGGACTAGCATACGGGGAGCTGTTTTTT.

V gene TRBV7-2 combines with J gene TRBJ2-1, with 10 nucleotides matching TRBD2. Looked up from germline, CDR1 is SGHTA and CDR2 is FQGNSA. The CDR3 consists of 15 residues. V lost 7 bases and J lost 8; bases outside the gene matches: 11. The CDR3 nucleotides are TGTGCCAGCAAGTCGGGGCCTAGCGGGGGTCATGAGCAGTTCTTC. Residues: CASKSGPSGGHEQFF.

The J gene is TRBJ2-7, the V gene TRBV5-6, with a possible D match to TRBD1 (5 bases). The V and J ends lost 2 bases and 12 bases respectively, with 15 bases between them. CDR3 size: 12 residues. Germline CDR1 and CDR2: SGHDT and YYEEEE. CDR3 protein: CASSLGQAFRYF. The DNA for the CDR3 is TGTGCCAGCAGCTTAGGACAAGCCTTTAGGTACTTC. The entire variable domain, with the rest obtained from reference TRBV5-6 and TRBJ2-7, is as follows: DAGVTQSPTHLIKTRGQQVTLRCSPKSGHDTVSWYQQALGQGPQFIFQYYEEEERQRGNFPDRFSGHQFPNYSSELNVNALLLGDSALYLCASSLGQAFRYFGPGTRLTVT.

The rearrangement uses TRBV6-6 and TRBJ1-1; D gene ambiguous. From germline, CDR1 is MNHNY and CDR2 SVGAGI (reference sequence). V was trimmed by 2 bases and J by 1 base, leaving 5 bases between them. The CDR3 spans 13 residues. CDR3: CASSYGPNTEAFF. Here the CDR3 DNA reads TGTGCCAGCAGTTACGGGCCGAACACTGAAGCTTTCTTT.

The chain joins TRBV5-1 to TRBJ1-2, with 7 bases lining up with TRBD1. Trimming removed 4 bases from V and 0 bases from J; junction bases left unmatched: 6. The CDR3 totals 15 residues. The V gene's germline CDR1 is SGHRS and CDR2 YFSETQ. The chain's CDR3 is CASSMGDRPNYGYTF. The DNA of the CDR3 is TGCGCCAGCAGCATGGGGGACAGACCTAACTATGGCTACACCTTC.

The V call is TRBV7-9, the J call TRBJ2-7; possibly TRBD1 for D (5 bases). The CDR3 loop spans 15 amino acids. Looked up from germline, CDR1 is SEHNR and CDR2 is FQNEAQ (reference sequence). The V end lost 5 bases, the J end lost 0 bases, and 14 bases lay between the germline ends. CDR3 sequence (DNA): TGTGCCAGCAGCCCACAGGCGACAGTCTCCTACGAGCAGTACTTC. Translating gives CASSPQATVSYEQYF.

The chain links TRBV27 to TRBJ1-2, with 9 bases matching TRBD1. J gave up 5 bases and V 10 bases, and 14 bases lay outside the gene matches. This CDR3 comprises 15 residues. The germline V gene encodes CDR1 MNHEY and CDR2 SMNVEV (reference sequence). The CDR3 coding sequence is TGTGCCACCAATAGACAGGGGGGTGGAAGTTATGGCTACACCTTC. This gives the protein CATNRQGGGSYGYTF.

The chain recombines TRBV12-2 with TRBJ2-2; the table names TRBD1, a call not compared with the DNA. TRBV12-2 is marked as a pseudogene. The CDR3 has 17 residues. The DNA for the CDR3 is TGTGCAAGTCGCCCCGGAGGTAGGGGGCTGAACACCGGGGAGCTGTTTTTT. Its translation is CASRPGGRGLNTGELFF.

This chain joins TRBV6-6 and TRBJ2-5; D gene ambiguous. Germline assignment: CDR1 MNHNY and CDR2 SVGAGI (reference sequence). V was trimmed by 5 bases and J by 2 bases, leaving 9 bases between them. The CDR3 contains 13 residues. The CDR3 protein is CASSPQAQETQYF. DNA of the CDR3: TGTGCCAGCAGTCCTCAGGCACAAGAGACCCAGTACTTC.

This chain connects TRBV10-3 to TRBJ2-2; maybe TRBD1 (5 bases). CDR3 length equals 11 residues. In germline, CDR1 is ENHRY, CDR2 SYGVKD. Trimming pared 5 bases from V and 10 bases from J, leaving 8 bases between. CDR3 bases: TGTGCCATCAGTCAGGGTGTGGAGCTGTTTTTT. It codes for CAISQGVELFF.